This TCR beta chain was retrieved from a study of patients and donors after allogeneic stem cell transplantation. The V end was cut by 7 bases, the J end by 3 bases, with 8 bases between. The CDR3 runs to 12 residues. Germline CDR1 SGDLS, CDR2 YYNGEE. A single record per CDR3 protein comes from TCRdb applying MiXCR to the RT-PCR reads. In the table there are some 200,000 distinct CDR3 sequences, approximately 41% of which are singletons. This sequence joins TRBV9 and TRBJ2-1; D possibly corresponds to TRBD2 (5 bases). The source of this sequence is a human donor who was either an allogeneic HSCT recipient or a stem cell or donor lymphocyte infusion donor (not recorded which). It is not recorded whose cells these are; they may come from a transplant donor. Specimen: blood, either unsorted or a sorted T cell fraction (not recorded which). CDR3 DNA: TGTGCCAGCGGGGAGAGCTACAATGAGCAGTTCTTC. Its protein product is CASGESYNEQFF.